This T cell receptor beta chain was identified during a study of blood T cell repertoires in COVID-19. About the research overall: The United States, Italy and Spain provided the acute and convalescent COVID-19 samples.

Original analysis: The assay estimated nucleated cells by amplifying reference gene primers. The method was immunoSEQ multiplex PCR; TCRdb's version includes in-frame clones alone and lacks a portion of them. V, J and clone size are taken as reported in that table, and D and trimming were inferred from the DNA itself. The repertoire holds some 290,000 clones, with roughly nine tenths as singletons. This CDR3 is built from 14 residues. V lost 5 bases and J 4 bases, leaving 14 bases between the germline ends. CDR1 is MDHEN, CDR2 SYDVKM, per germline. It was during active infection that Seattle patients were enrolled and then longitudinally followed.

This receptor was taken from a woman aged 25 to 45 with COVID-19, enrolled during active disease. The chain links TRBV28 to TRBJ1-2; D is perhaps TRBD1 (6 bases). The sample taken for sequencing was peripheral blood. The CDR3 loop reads CASSPPTGSYGYTF. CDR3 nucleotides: TGTGCCAGCAGTCCACCTACAGGGAGCTATGGCTACACCTTC.